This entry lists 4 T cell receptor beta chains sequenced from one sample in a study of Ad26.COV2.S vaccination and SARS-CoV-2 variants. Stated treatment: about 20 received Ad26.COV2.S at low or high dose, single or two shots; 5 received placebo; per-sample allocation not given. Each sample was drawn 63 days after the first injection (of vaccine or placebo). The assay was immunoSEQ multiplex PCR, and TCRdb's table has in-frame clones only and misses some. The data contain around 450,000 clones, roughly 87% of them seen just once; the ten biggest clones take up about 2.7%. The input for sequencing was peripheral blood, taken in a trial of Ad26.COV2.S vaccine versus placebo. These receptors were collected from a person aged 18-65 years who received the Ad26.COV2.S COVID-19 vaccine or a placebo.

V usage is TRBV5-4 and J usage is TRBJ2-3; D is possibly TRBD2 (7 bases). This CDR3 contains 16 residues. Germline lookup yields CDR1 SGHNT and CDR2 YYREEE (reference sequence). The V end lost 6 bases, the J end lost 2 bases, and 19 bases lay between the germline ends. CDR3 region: CASTPRGGRNTDTQYF. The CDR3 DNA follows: TGTGCCAGCACGCCAAGGGGGGGGAGGAACACAGATACGCAGTATTTT.

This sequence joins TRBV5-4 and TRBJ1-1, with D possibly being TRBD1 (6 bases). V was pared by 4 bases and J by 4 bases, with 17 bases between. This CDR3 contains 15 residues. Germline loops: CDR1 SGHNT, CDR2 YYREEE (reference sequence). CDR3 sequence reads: CASSRYREGSTEAFF. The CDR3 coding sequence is TGTGCCAGCAGCCGCTACAGGGAGGGGTCCACTGAAGCTTTCTTT.

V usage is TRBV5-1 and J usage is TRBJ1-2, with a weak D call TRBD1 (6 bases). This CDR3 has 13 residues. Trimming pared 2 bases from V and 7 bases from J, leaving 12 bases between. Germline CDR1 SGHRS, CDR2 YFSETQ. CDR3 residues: CASSFWGASGYTF. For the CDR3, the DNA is TGCGCCAGCAGCTTCTGGGGGGCGTCTGGCTACACCTTC.

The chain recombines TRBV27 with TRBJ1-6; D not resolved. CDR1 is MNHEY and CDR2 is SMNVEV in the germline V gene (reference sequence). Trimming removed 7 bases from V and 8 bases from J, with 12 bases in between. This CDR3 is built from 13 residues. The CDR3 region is CASMKDRYSPLHF. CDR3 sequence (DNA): TGTGCCAGCATGAAGGATCGGTATTCACCCCTCCACTTT.